This is a list of T cell receptor beta chains from one sample in a study of blood T cell repertoires in COVID-19. Profiling relied on immunoSEQ multiplex PCR, and the TCRdb table lists in-frame clones only, not all of them. The sample yields about 83,000 clones, roughly 88% seen once. Sequencing was performed on peripheral blood. The receptors were gathered from a man aged 50 to 59 with active COVID-19. Each CDR3 is given with its conserved first and last residue. The order of the fields is J gene, V gene, clone size, D gene, CDR3 protein, CDR3 DNA. D genes are given only for firm matches. The size entry is marked missing in some rows and otherwise reads once, few, many or a size class.

J: TRBJ2-5
V: TRBV30
size: -
D: TRBD2
CDR3: CAWSTSAGQTQYF
DNA: TGTGCCTGGAGTACTAGCGCTGGGCAGACCCAGTACTTC

J: TRBJ1-1
V: TRBV4-1
size: -
D: -
CDR3: CASSPLLGPNTEAFF
DNA: TGCGCCAGCAGCCCCCTACTGGGGCCCAACACTGAAGCTTTCTTT

J: TRBJ1-1
V: TRBV5-4
size: -
D: -
CDR3: CASSLEQGRRNTEAFF
DNA: TGTGCCAGCAGCTTGGAACAGGGACGGCGGAACACTGAAGCTTTCTTT

J: TRBJ2-6
V: TRBV4-3
size: -
D: -
CDR3: CASSQDEGAGANVLTF
DNA: TGCGCCAGCAGCCAAGATGAGGGGGCTGGGGCCAACGTCCTGACTTTC

J: TRBJ1-2
V: TRBV7-9
size: -
D: -
CDR3: CASRSGGRQLDYGYTF
DNA: TGTGCCAGCAGAAGCGGGGGAAGACAGTTAGACTATGGCTACACCTTC

J: TRBJ2-1
V: TRBV29-1
size: -
D: TRBD1
CDR3: CSHGTGISEQFF
DNA: TGCAGCCATGGGACAGGGATATCTGAGCAGTTCTTC

J: TRBJ2-6
V: TRBV4-3
size: -
D: TRBD2
CDR3: CASSQTSGSGANVLTF
DNA: TGCGCCAGCAGCCAGACTAGCGGGAGTGGGGCCAACGTCCTGACTTTC

J: TRBJ2-7
V: TRBV7-9
size: few
D: TRBD2
CDR3: CASSIKSGLAGTYEQYF
DNA: TGTGCCAGCAGCATCAAATCAGGACTAGCGGGGACCTACGAGCAGTACTTC

J: TRBJ2-5
V: TRBV7-3
size: -
D: -
CDR3: CASSLGRGLSQETQYF
DNA: TGTGCCAGCAGCTTAGGAAGGGGATTGAGCCAAGAGACCCAGTACTTC

J: TRBJ2-7
V: TRBV14
size: -
D: -
CDR3: CASSQETLSSYEQYF
DNA: TGTGCCAGCAGCCAAGAGACTTTGAGCTCCTACGAGCAGTACTTC

J: TRBJ2-7
V: TRBV7-2
size: once
D: TRBD1
CDR3: CASSFGDRGYYEQYF
DNA: TGTGCCAGCAGCTTCGGGGACAGGGGTTACTACGAGCAGTACTTC

J: TRBJ2-1
V: TRBV6-2/TRBV6-3
size: -
D: -
CDR3: CASSFWQKEQFF
DNA: TGTGCCAGCAGTTTTTGGCAAAAAGAGCAGTTCTTC

J: TRBJ2-7
V: TRBV10-3
size: -
D: TRBD1
CDR3: CAIGGQGLPKGYEQYF
DNA: TGTGCCATCGGGGGACAGGGACTACCTAAAGGCTACGAGCAGTACTTC

J: TRBJ2-7
V: TRBV28
size: -
D: -
CDR3: CASSLRGTLSYEQYF
DNA: TGTGCCAGCAGCTTGAGGGGGACCCTATCCTACGAGCAGTACTTC

J: TRBJ1-2
V: TRBV6-5
size: once
D: -
CDR3: CASSYSGGGGYGYTF
DNA: TGTGCCAGCAGTTACTCGGGGGGGGGCGGCTATGGCTACACCTTC

J: TRBJ2-3
V: TRBV6-1
size: -
D: -
CDR3: CASSDPAGGASTDTQYF
DNA: TGTGCCAGCAGTGACCCTGCGGGCGGGGCGAGCACAGATACGCAGTATTTT

J: TRBJ1-2
V: TRBV12-5
size: -
D: -
CDR3: CASGLGTNYGYTF
DNA: TGTGCTAGTGGTTTGGGTACTAACTATGGCTACACCTTC

J: TRBJ2-7
V: TRBV27
size: -
D: TRBD1
CDR3: CASIDRGRIEQYF
DNA: TGTGCCAGCATAGACAGGGGGCGGATCGAGCAGTACTTC

J: TRBJ1-4
V: TRBV4-2
size: -
D: -
CDR3: CASSQGTSGTNEKLFF
DNA: TGTGCCAGCAGCCAAGGTACTTCTGGGACAAATGAAAAACTGTTTTTT